The T cell receptor (beta chain) under discussion was sequenced for a study of blood T cell repertoires in COVID-19. This clone was recorded only once. Per the germline V gene, CDR1 is SQVTM and CDR2 is ANQGSEA. The CDR3 runs 12 residues. V was cut by 7 bases and J by 4 bases, with 13 bases left in between. Per the study methods: Cell counts per sample came from amplifying reference gene primers. Some clones are missing from TCRdb's copy, which holds only in-frame ones; the method was immunoSEQ multiplex PCR. The V and J calls and clone size come from that table; D and trimming were worked out from the DNA. The table has around 230,000 clones, more than 65% seen once.

The source material was peripheral blood. The V gene is TRBV29-1, the J gene TRBJ1-1, with D hard to call. The clonotype originates from a woman older than 75 with acute or convalescent COVID-19. The CDR3 region is CSGGDSGTEAFF. The CDR3 DNA reads TGCAGCGGCGGGGATTCGGGCACTGAAGCTTTCTTT.